Listed below are T cell receptor beta chains from one sample, sequenced in a study of CD8 T cells in Susac syndrome. TCRdb passed the immunoSEQ multiplex PCR reads through MiXCR, listing each CDR3 protein once. Of over 120,000 distinct CDR3 sequences detected, approximately 94% appear once; the ten largest clones hold over 0.07%. The specimen sequenced was CD4+ T cells from PBMCs. The receptors were gathered from a human donor in good health. Both conserved end residues are part of each CDR3. D genes are given only for firm matches. Size tells how often a clone was seen (once, few, many) or the class of an expanded clone, and some rows leave it out.

TRBJ2-7 NA TRBV24-1 NA TGTGCCACCAGTGATCTTCAGTACTTC CATSDLQYF
TRBJ1-5 TRBD1 TRBV27 NA TGTGCCAGCAGTTCCTCACAGGGGTCAGAGCCCCAGCATTTT CASSSSQGSEPQHF
TRBJ2-7 TRBD1 TRBV5-1 once TGCGCCAGCAGCTTGGCCCCGACAGGGGGAATCTACGAGCAGTACTTC CASSLAPTGGIYEQYF
TRBJ2-7 NA TRBV15 NA TGTGCCACCAGCTCCCGGGGTGGGTACGAGCAGTACTTC CATSSRGGYEQYF
TRBJ2-2 NA TRBV19 NA TGTGCCAGTAGTATTGGACTTCAGAACACCGGGGAGCTGTTTTTT CASSIGLQNTGELFF
TRBJ2-5 NA TRBV12-3/TRBV12-4 NA TGTGCCAGCAGTATCGGGCAGGGGAGGGAAGAGACCCAGTACTTC CASSIGQGREETQYF
TRBJ2-2 TRBD2 TRBV3-1 NA TGTGCCAGCAGCCCTAGGCTAGCGGACACCGGGGAGCTGTTTTTT CASSPRLADTGELFF
TRBJ2-1 TRBD2 TRBV7-2 NA TGTGCCAGCAGCTTCGGACTAGCGGCCTACAATGAGCAGTTCTTC CASSFGLAAYNEQFF
TRBJ2-7 TRBD2 TRBV5-4 once TGTGCCAGCAGCCCCGGGACTAGCGGGAGGGCGCAAGAGCAGTACTTC CASSPGTSGRAQEQYF
TRBJ1-2 NA TRBV28 NA TGTGCCAGCAGTTTTTCCCCCTTCTTTTCGTTGGGCGGTGGCTACACCTTC CASSFSPFFSLGGGYTF
TRBJ2-1 NA TRBV12-3/TRBV12-4 NA TGTGCCAGCAAACCACGTCCCAATGAGCAGTTCTTC CASKPRPNEQFF
TRBJ2-7 TRBD2 TRBV7-2 NA TGTGCCAGCAGCTTCGGACTAGCGGGGATACAGAACTTATACGAGCAGTACTTC CASSFGLAGIQNLYEQYF
TRBJ2-7 NA TRBV11-1 NA TGTGCCAGCAGCCTGTCGACATACGAGCAGTACTTC CASSLSTYEQYF
TRBJ1-5 NA TRBV12-3/TRBV12-4 NA TGTGCCAGCCGAGTTGGGGGGCTTGGCAATCAGCCCCAGCATTTT CASRVGGLGNQPQHF
TRBJ1-1 TRBD1 TRBV12-3/TRBV12-4 NA TGTGCCAGCAGTCGGGGACAGGGGAAGACGAACACTGAAGCTTTCTTT CASSRGQGKTNTEAFF